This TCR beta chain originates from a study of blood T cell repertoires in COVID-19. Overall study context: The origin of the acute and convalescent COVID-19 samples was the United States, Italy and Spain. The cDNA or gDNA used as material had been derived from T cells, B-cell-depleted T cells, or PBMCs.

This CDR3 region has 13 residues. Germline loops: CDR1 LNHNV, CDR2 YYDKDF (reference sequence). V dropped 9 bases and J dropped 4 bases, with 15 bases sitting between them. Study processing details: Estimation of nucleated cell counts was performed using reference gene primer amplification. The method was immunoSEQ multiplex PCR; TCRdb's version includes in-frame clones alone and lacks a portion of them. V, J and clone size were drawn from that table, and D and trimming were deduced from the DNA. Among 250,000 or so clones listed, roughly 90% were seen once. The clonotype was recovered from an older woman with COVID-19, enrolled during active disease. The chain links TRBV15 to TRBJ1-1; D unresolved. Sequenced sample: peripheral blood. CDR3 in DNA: TGTGCCACAACCCCCGGGGTTGGCACTGAAGCTTTCTTT. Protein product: CATTPGVGTEAFF. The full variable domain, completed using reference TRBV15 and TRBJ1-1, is DAMVIQNPRYQVTQFGKPVTLSCSQTLNHNVMYWYQQKSSQAPKLLFHYYDKDFNNEADTPDNFQSRRPNTSFCFLDIRSPGLGDTAMYLCATTPGVGTEAFFGQGTRLTVV.